The 17 T cell receptor beta chains in this list originate from one sample, sequenced in a study of cytomegalovirus exposure and HLA in healthy donors. With 60 Vbeta and 13 Jbeta primers, the PCR was carried out. Clones were read by immunoSEQ multiplex PCR, and TCRdb kept only the in-frame ones, dropping some. The table has about 89,000 clones, around 77% seen once. Sequenced: PBMCs. The receptors were sampled from a man aged 25 to 40 in good health and CMV-seronegative.

With respect to this clone: This same CDR3 is encoded by further DNA sequences in the sample. V and J are TRBV19 and TRBJ1-1, with 8 bases lining up with TRBD1. Germline lookup yields CDR1 LNHDA and CDR2 SQIVND (reference sequence). The CDR3 contains 14 residues. V gave up 4 bases and J gave up 5 bases; unmatched junction bases: 6. Here the CDR3 reads CASSTGTGPTEAFF. CDR3 sequence (DNA): TGTGCCAGTAGTACCGGGACAGGTCCAACTGAAGCTTTCTTT. The full variable domain, in which reference TRBV19 and TRBJ1-1 provide the parts outside the CDR3, is DGGITQSPKYLFRKEGQNVTLSCEQNLNHDAMYWYRQDPGQGLRLIYYSQIVNDFQKGDIAEGYSVSREKKESFPLTVTSAQKNPTAFYLCASSTGTGPTEAFFGQGTRLTVV.

The genes are TRBV7-9 and TRBJ1-5; D remains unclear. From germline, CDR1 is SEHNR and CDR2 FQNEAQ (reference sequence). The V and J ends lost 1 base and 5 bases respectively, with 3 bases between them. The CDR3 runs to 12 residues. CDR3 loop: CASSLGDQPQHF. The CDR3 DNA sequence: TGTGCCAGCAGCTTAGGAGATCAGCCCCAGCATTTT.

Written as DNA, the CDR3 is TGTGCCAGCAGCCAGCTGGGACTAGCGAAGTCCCCTGCGCAGTATTTT. It is translated as CASSQLGLAKSPAQYF. The genes are TRBV5-8 and TRBJ2-3; 10 nucleotides line up with TRBD2. From germline, CDR1 is SGHTS and CDR2 YDEGEE. CDR3 size: 16 residues. The ends lost 4 bases at V and 10 bases at J; junction bases unmatched: 15.

This clone was found once. The chain couples TRBV27 to TRBJ2-1; 11 bases line up with TRBD2. The CDR3 extends over 15 amino acids. The germline CDR1 and CDR2 sequences are MNHEY and SMNVEV (reference sequence). V shed 3 bases and J 5 bases; nucleotides not matched to a gene: 3. The CDR3 DNA is TGTGCCAGCAGTTTGAGACTAGCGGGAAACAATGAGCAGTTCTTC. Protein: CASSLRLAGNNEQFF.

This chain uses TRBV27 with TRBJ2-5; 9 nucleotides agree with TRBD1. The J call may be faulty, since TRBJ2-7 better matches the DNA end. CDR1 and CDR2 (germline): MNHEY, SMNVEV (reference sequence). The CDR3 contains 14 residues. The CDR3 coding sequence is TGTGCCAGCAGGCTACAGGGGGCTCCCTACGAGCAGTACTTC. It is translated as CASRLQGAPYEQYF.

This chain connects TRBV5-4 to TRBJ2-2, with 7 nucleotides matching TRBD2. This CDR3 spans 14 amino acids. Trimming took 7 bases from V and 3 from J; bases not matched to a gene: 6. Germline V gene data show CDR1 as SGHNT and CDR2 as YYREEE (reference sequence). The CDR3 loop reads CASGGRADTGELFF. The CDR3 DNA reads as TGTGCCAGCGGGGGGAGGGCCGACACCGGGGAGCTGTTTTTT.

The V and J genes are TRBV4-3 and TRBJ1-2; D is unclear. V lost 1 base, J lost 2 bases, and 11 bases lay in between. There are 15 residues in the CDR3. Germline assignment: CDR1 LGHNA and CDR2 YSLEER. The CDR3 here is CASSQAPTQNYGYTF. As DNA, the CDR3 is TGCGCCAGCAGCCAAGCCCCGACTCAGAACTATGGCTACACCTTC.

This chain joins TRBV10-2 and TRBJ1-1; no definite D call. V was trimmed by 4 bases and J by 2 bases, leaving 8 bases between them. Germline V CDR1 and CDR2: WSHSY, SAAADI. The CDR3 sequence is 13 residues long. The CDR3: CASSGTQNTEAFF. The CDR3 DNA reads as TGCGCCAGCAGTGGGACTCAAAACACTGAAGCTTTCTTT.

As to this clone: The junction and the germline gene differ at one end; a read error may be behind it. DNA of the CDR3: TGCCGGGGGATCACTGAAGCTTTCTTT. It translates to CRGITEAFF. The genes are TRBV7-3 and TRBJ1-1; TRBD1 might be the D (5 bases). CDR1 is SGHTA, CDR2 FQGTGA, per germline. There are 9 residues in the CDR3. Full variable domain (remainder filled in from reference TRBV7-3 and TRBJ1-1): GAGVSQTPSNKVTEKGKYVELRCDPISGHTALYWYRQSLGQGPEFLIYFQGTGAADDSGLPNDRFFAVRPEGSVSTLKIQRTERGDSAVYLCRGITEAFFGQGTRLTVV.

The chain joins TRBV4-1 to TRBJ2-3; 10 positions agree with TRBD2. The germline gives CDR1 MGHRA, CDR2 YSYEKL. The J segment lost 2 bases and the V segment lost 6 bases, leaving 8 bases of the junction unmatched. The CDR3 runs 16 residues. In DNA, the CDR3 is TGCGCCAGCAGTCAACTAGCGGGACCCCTCACAGATACGCAGTATTTT. Translating it yields CASSQLAGPLTDTQYF.

The gene calls are TRBV2 and TRBJ1-2; D is undetermined. Germline CDR1 reads SNHLY; CDR2 reads FYNNEI. Trimming removed 9 bases from V and 2 bases from J, with 16 bases in between. This CDR3 has 14 residues. The CDR3 here is CASTRRIVNYGYTF. Here the CDR3 DNA reads TGTGCCAGTACTAGAAGGATAGTCAACTATGGCTACACCTTC.

This chain connects TRBV7-9 to TRBJ2-3; 11 bases agree with TRBD1. The CDR3 loop spans 15 amino acids. Trimming removed 5 bases from V and 6 bases from J; junction bases left unmatched: 7. CDR1 is SEHNR, CDR2 FQNEAQ, per germline (reference sequence). In DNA, the CDR3 is TGTGCCAGCAGCGTCGGACAGGGGGCCCAGGATACGCAGTATTTT. It is translated as CASSVGQGAQDTQYF.

The V gene is TRBV27, the J gene TRBJ1-1; 10 nucleotides align to TRBD1. The CDR3 sequence is 17 residues long. Germline V lookup: CDR1 MNHEY, CDR2 SMNVEV (reference sequence). V shed 0 bases, J shed 1 base, and the junction held 5 bases outside the gene matches. CDR3 residues: CASSLSTGGIENTEAFF. The CDR3, as DNA: TGTGCCAGCAGTTTATCGACAGGGGGCATCGAGAACACTGAAGCTTTCTTT.

The chain is built from TRBV19 and TRBJ1-4; 7 nucleotides agree with TRBD1. This CDR3 has 16 amino acids. V shed 7 bases, J shed 4 bases, and the junction held 12 bases outside the gene matches. CDR1 and CDR2 from the germline V gene are LNHDA and SQIVND (reference sequence). CDR3 bases: TGTGCCAGTACCCCTATAGAGGGACAGCTTAATGAAAAACTGTTTTTT. Protein sequence: CASTPIEGQLNEKLFF.

This chain links TRBV18 with TRBJ1-2; TRBD1 matches 11 bases. CDR3 size: 14 residues. The germline gives CDR1 KGHSH, CDR2 LQKENI. V shed 3 bases and J 5 bases; nucleotides not matched to a gene: 2. The CDR3 sequence: CASSPDRGPYGYTF. Here the CDR3 DNA reads TGTGCCAGCTCACCGGACAGGGGGCCGTATGGCTACACCTTC. Full variable domain (remainder filled in from reference TRBV18 and TRBJ1-2): NAGVMQNPRHLVRRRGQEARLRCSPMKGHSHVYWYRQLPEEGLKFMVYLQKENIIDESGMPKERFSAEFPKEGPSILRIQQVVRGDSAAYFCASSPDRGPYGYTFGSGTRLTVV.

The chain employs TRBV5-1 and TRBJ2-1; 9 positions agree with TRBD2. V was pared by 2 bases and J by 2 bases, with 8 bases of the junction left unmatched. Germline V gives CDR1 SGHRS, CDR2 YFSETQ. The CDR3 runs 17 residues. CDR3 amino acids: CASSFRLAGPAYNEQFF. CDR3 in DNA: TGCGCCAGCAGCTTCCGGCTAGCGGGACCCGCCTACAATGAGCAGTTCTTC.

Notes on this clone: The junction does not match germline at one end; this may be a read error. CDR3 region: CSSRPGTATNEKLFF. The CDR3 nucleotides read TGTTCCAGCAGACCGGGGACTGCAACTAATGAAAAACTGTTTTTT. The V call is TRBV7-9, the J call TRBJ1-4; a weak D match, TRBD1 (5 bases). Germline V lookup: CDR1 SEHNR, CDR2 FQNEAQ (reference sequence). The CDR3 contains 15 residues.